This T cell receptor beta chain was recovered during a study of tumor T cells in aggressive B-cell lymphoma. This clone has just a few counts. The data were produced by immunoSEQ multiplex PCR, yet TCRdb's version contains in-frame clones alone and is incomplete. The sample has several thousand clones, over 65% seen once. The sequence was obtained from an adult with diffuse large B cell lymphoma. Material for sequencing was tumor tissue.

CDR3 protein: CATRSSGANVLTF. In DNA form, the CDR3 reads TGTGCCACGCGGTCCTCTGGGGCCAACGTCCTGACTTTC. The chain uses TRBV15 and TRBJ2-6; unclear D gene. This CDR3 has 13 amino acids. Deletions cut 9 bases from V and 0 bases from J, with 6 bases between. Germline-derived CDR1 and CDR2 are LNHNV and YYDKDF (reference sequence).